This T cell receptor beta chain stems from a study of blood T cell repertoires in COVID-19. Study information: Whether acute or convalescent, the COVID-19 samples came from the United States, Italy and Spain.

TCRdb keeps only in-frame clones here, not all; method: immunoSEQ multiplex PCR. The sample lists hundreds of thousands of clones; roughly 84% were seen once. Trimming took 3 bases from V and 5 from J, leaving 14 bases between them. The CDR3 length is 15 residues. The V gene's germline CDR1 is WNHNN and CDR2 SYGVQD (reference sequence). What the recovered Cohort 3 donors had was two negative PCRs, clearance, or symptom resolution. This clonotype was sampled from a woman aged 40 to 55 who had recovered from COVID-19. Sequenced: PBMCs or T cells enriched from blood (not recorded which). The rearrangement joins TRBV10-1 to TRBJ1-5; D is unresolved. CDR3 sequence: CASSDSPDSDQPQHF. CDR3 nucleotides: TGCGCCAGCAGTGACTCTCCGGACTCCGATCAGCCCCAGCATTTT.